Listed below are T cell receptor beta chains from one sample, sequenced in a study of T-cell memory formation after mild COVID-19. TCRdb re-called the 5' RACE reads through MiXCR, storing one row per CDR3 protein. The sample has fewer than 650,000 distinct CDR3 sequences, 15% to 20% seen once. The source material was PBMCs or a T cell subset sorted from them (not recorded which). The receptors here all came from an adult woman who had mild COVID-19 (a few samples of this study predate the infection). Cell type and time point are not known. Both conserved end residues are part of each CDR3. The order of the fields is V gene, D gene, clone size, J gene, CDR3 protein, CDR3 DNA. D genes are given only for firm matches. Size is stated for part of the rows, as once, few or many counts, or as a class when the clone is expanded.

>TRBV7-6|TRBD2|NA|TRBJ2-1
CASSLGTSNNEQFF
TGTGCCAGCAGCTTAGGGACTAGCAACAATGAGCAGTTCTTC
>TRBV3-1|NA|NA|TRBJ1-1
CASSAQSGVTEAFF
TGTGCCAGCAGCGCGCAGTCGGGGGTTACTGAAGCTTTCTTT
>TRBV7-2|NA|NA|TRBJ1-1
CASLTRKNTEAFF
TGTGCCAGCCTGACAAGGAAGAACACTGAAGCTTTCTTT
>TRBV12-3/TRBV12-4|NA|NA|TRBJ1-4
CASSSGGDKVEKLFF
TGTGCCAGCAGTTCCGGGGGGGATAAGGTTGAAAAACTGTTTTTT
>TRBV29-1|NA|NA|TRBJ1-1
CSVEGLPGGAFF
TGCAGCGTTGAAGGGTTGCCTGGGGGAGCTTTCTTT
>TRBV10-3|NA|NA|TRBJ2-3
CATNDREEDTQYF
TGTGCCACCAACGACAGGGAGGAAGATACGCAGTATTTT
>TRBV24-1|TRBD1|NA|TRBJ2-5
CATSDTPETGVGETQYF
TGTGCCACCAGTGATACACCGGAGACAGGGGTGGGAGAGACCCAGTACTTC
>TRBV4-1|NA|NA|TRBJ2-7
CASSQDQRSGRPYEQYF
TGCGCCAGCAGCCAAGATCAGAGGTCAGGGAGACCCTACGAGCAGTACTTC
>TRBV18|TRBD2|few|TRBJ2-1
CASSPPGLAGLSEQFF
TGTGCCAGCTCACCGCCGGGACTAGCGGGATTAAGTGAGCAGTTCTTC
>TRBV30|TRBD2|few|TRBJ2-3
CAWSVRRTSGSADTQYF
TGTGCCTGGAGTGTACGTCGGACTAGCGGGAGTGCAGATACGCAGTATTTT
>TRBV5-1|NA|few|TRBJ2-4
CASSLDSSQNIQYF
TGCGCCAGCAGCTTGGACAGTTCACAAAACATTCAGTACTTC
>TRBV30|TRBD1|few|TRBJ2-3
CAWSEGTGGLTDTQYF
TGTGCCTGGAGTGAAGGGACAGGGGGCCTCACAGATACGCAGTATTTT
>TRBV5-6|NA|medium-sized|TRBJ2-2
CASSLDKGTNTGELFF
TGTGCCAGCAGCTTGGATAAGGGGACCAACACCGGGGAGCTGTTTTTT
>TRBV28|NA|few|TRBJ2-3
CASSFWAGTSPSPDTQYF
TGTGCCAGCAGTTTTTGGGCAGGGACGAGCCCTTCGCCAGATACGCAGTATTTT
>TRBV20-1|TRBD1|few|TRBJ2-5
CSAALRQGSLETQYF
TGCAGTGCTGCCCTCCGACAGGGTAGTTTGGAGACCCAGTACTTC
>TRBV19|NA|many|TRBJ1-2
CASSSQGRRGYTF
TGTGCCAGTAGTAGCCAGGGAAGACGAGGCTACACCTTC
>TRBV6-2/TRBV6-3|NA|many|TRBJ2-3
CASRRLQITDTQYF
TGTGCCAGCAGACGACTTCAAATCACAGATACGCAGTATTTT
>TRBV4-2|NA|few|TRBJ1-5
CASSQEAQANQPQHF
TGTGCCAGCAGCCAAGAAGCACAGGCCAATCAGCCCCAGCATTTT
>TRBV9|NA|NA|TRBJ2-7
CASSVGLADYEQYF
TGTGCCAGCAGCGTAGGGCTAGCTGACTACGAGCAGTACTTC
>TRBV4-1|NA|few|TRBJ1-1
CASSNYKGRGPNTEAFF
TGCGCCAGCAGCAATTATAAGGGGCGAGGGCCGAACACTGAAGCTTTCTTT
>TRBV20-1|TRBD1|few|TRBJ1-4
CSARGGQGTNEKLFF
TGCAGTGCTAGGGGTGGACAGGGGACTAATGAAAAACTGTTTTTT
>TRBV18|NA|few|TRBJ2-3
CASSRPRMGSPYF
TGTGCCAGCTCACGACCGCGCATGGGCAGCCCGTATTTT
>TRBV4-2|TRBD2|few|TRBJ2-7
CASSQDGGLAGGSSEQYF
TGTGCCAGCAGCCAAGACGGGGGACTAGCGGGAGGGAGCTCCGAGCAGTACTTC
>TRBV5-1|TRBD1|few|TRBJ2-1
CASRGTGGYEQFF
TGCGCCAGCAGAGGGACAGGGGGTTATGAGCAGTTCTTC
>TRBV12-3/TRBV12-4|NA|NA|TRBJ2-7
CASSLGGESYEQYF
TGTGCCAGCAGTTTAGGGGGGGAATCCTACGAGCAGTACTTC
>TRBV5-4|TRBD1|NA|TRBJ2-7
CASSYQTGGISYEQYF
TGTGCCAGCAGCTACCAGACAGGGGGCATCTCCTACGAGCAGTACTTC
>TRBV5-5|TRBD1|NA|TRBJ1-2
CASSLTRQGFNYGYTF
TGTGCCAGCAGCCTAACCCGACAGGGTTTTAACTATGGCTACACCTTC
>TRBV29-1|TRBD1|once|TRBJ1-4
CSVPGQFQDEKLFF
TGCAGCGTTCCGGGACAGTTCCAAGATGAAAAACTGTTTTTT
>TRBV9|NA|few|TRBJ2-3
CASSVGYRGLDTQYF
TGTGCCAGCAGCGTAGGATATCGGGGGTTAGATACGCAGTATTTT
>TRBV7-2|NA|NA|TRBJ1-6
CASSLQYTYNSPLHF
TGTGCCAGCAGCTTACAGTACACCTATAATTCACCCCTCCACTTT
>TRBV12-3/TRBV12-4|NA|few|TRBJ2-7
CASSLESWAGDTYEQYF
TGTGCCAGCAGTTTGGAGAGTTGGGCGGGGGACACCTACGAGCAGTACTTC
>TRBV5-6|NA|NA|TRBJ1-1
CASRRHLVNTEAFF
TGTGCCAGCAGACGGCACCTTGTGAACACTGAAGCTTTCTTT
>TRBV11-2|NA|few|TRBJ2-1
CASSSFGGSYNEQFF
TGTGCCAGCAGCTCTTTTGGGGGATCCTACAATGAGCAGTTCTTC
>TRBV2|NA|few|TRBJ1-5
CATKQTSTGSPSNQPQHF
TGTGCCACCAAGCAGACCTCGACAGGCAGCCCTAGCAATCAGCCCCAGCATTTT
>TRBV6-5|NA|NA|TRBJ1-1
CASSPGHTNTEAFF
TGTGCCAGTTCTCCGGGACATACGAACACTGAAGCTTTCTTT
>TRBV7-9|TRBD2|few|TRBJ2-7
CASITSGSGYEQYF
TGTGCCAGTATAACTAGCGGGAGTGGTTACGAGCAGTACTTC
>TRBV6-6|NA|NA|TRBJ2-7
CASSYGLYEQYF
TGTGCCAGCAGTTACGGGCTCTACGAGCAGTACTTC
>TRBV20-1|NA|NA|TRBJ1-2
CSALDSYGYTF
TGCAGTGCCCTGGACAGCTATGGCTACACCTTC
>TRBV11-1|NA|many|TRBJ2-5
CASSRSRAQETQYF
TGTGCCAGCAGCCGATCGCGGGCCCAAGAGACCCAGTACTTC
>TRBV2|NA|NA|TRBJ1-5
CASSDPSQPQHF
TGTGCCAGCAGTGATCCTAGTCAGCCCCAGCATTTT
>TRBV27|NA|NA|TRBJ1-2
CASSPRRENYGYTF
TGTGCCAGCAGTCCACGACGGGAAAACTATGGCTACACCTTC
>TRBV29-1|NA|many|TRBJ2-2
CSGGTANTGELFF
TGCAGCGGCGGGACGGCGAACACCGGGGAGCTGTTTTTT
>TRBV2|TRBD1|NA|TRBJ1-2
CASRTGTGSVHGYTF
TGTGCCAGCAGGACCGGGACAGGGAGCGTCCATGGCTACACCTTC
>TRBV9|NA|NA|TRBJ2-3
CASSPVRGRDTQYF
TGTGCCAGCAGCCCCGTCCGGGGTCGAGATACGCAGTATTTT
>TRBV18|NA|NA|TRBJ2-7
CASSRPATAVYEQYF
TGTGCCAGCTCTCGGCCGGCGACCGCGGTCTACGAGCAGTACTTC
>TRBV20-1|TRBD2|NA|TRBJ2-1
CSASTGLAGVTAYNEQFF
TGCAGTGCTAGTACGGGACTAGCGGGAGTTACGGCCTACAATGAGCAGTTCTTC
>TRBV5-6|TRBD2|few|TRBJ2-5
CASSVGLAGYLETQYF
TGTGCCAGCAGCGTCGGACTAGCGGGTTATCTGGAGACCCAGTACTTC
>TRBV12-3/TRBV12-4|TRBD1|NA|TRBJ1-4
CASRRTGGNEKLFF
TGTGCCAGCAGGAGGACAGGGGGTAATGAAAAACTGTTTTTT
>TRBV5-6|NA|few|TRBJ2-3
CASSLRLLSSTDTQYF
TGTGCCAGCAGCTTGCGGCTGTTGTCTAGCACAGATACGCAGTATTTT
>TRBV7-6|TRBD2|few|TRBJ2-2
CASSLFAGLGGTGELFF
TGTGCCAGCAGCTTATTTGCGGGACTAGGAGGTACCGGGGAGCTGTTTTTT
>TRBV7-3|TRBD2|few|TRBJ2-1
CASSSRLAGGRNEQFF
TGTGCCAGCAGCTCCAGACTAGCGGGGGGACGCAATGAGCAGTTCTTC
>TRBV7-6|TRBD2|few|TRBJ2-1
CASSPTGGHEQFF
TGTGCCAGCAGCCCAACGGGGGGGCATGAGCAGTTCTTC
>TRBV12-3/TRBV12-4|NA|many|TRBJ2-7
CASSFGEGVFYMGPEPYEQYF
TGTGCCAGCAGTTTTGGGGAGGGGGTCTTCTATATGGGGCCGGAGCCCTACGAGCAGTACTTC
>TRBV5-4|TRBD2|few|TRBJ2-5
CASSQGTSPGETQYF
TGTGCCAGCAGCCAGGGGACTAGCCCTGGGGAGACCCAGTACTTC
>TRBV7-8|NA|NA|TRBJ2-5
CASSFMTAAGTQYF
TGTGCCAGCAGCTTCATGACGGCCGCGGGGACCCAGTACTTC
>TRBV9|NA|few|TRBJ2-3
CASSFSAGQSTDTQYF
TGTGCCAGCAGCTTTTCGGCGGGACAGAGCACAGATACGCAGTATTTT
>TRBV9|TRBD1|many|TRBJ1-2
CASSVTGDFYGYTF
TGTGCCAGCAGCGTAACAGGGGATTTCTATGGCTACACCTTC
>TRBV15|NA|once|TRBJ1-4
CATSSSGLANEKLFF
TGTGCCACCAGCTCGAGCGGGCTTGCTAATGAAAAACTGTTTTTT